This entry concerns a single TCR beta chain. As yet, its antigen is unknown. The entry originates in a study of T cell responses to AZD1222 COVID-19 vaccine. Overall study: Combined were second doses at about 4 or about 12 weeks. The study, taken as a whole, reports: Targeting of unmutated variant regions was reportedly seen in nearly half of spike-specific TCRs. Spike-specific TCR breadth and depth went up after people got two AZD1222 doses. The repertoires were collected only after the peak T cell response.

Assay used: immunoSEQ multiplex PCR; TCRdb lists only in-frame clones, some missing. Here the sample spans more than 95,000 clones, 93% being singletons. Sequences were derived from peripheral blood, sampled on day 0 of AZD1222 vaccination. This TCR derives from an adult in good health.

The DNA of the CDR3 is TGTGCCAGTAGTCCCCAGACGATGATGCCCAATCAGCCCCAGCATTTT. Translated, it gives CASSPQTMMPNQPQHF. The rearrangement joins TRBV19 to TRBJ1-5; D is undetermined. This CDR3 comprises 16 residues. Germline V gives CDR1 LNHDA, CDR2 SQIVND (reference sequence). The V end lost 5 bases, the J end lost 3 bases, and 17 bases lay between the germline ends.